The 31 T cell receptor beta chains below come from one sample, sequenced in a study of blood T cell repertoires in COVID-19. Sequencing used immunoSEQ multiplex PCR; TCRdb keeps in-frame clones, though not all of them. The repertoire holds roughly 100,000 clones, with roughly 92% as singletons. Sequencing used peripheral blood. These receptors all stem from a woman in her 50s with COVID-19, enrolled during active disease.

The V call is TRBV28, the J call TRBJ2-5; possibly TRBD1 for D (6 bases). Germline values: CDR1 MDHEN, CDR2 SYDVKM. Trimming took off 7 bases at V and 4 bases at J, with 10 bases between the two ends. The CDR3 extends over 12 amino acids. As DNA, the CDR3 is TGTGCCAGCACCCAGGGGCTAGAGACCCAGTACTTC. Translated: CASTQGLETQYF.

This clone was picked up one time. The rearrangement links TRBV24-1 to TRBJ2-7, with 10 nucleotides matching TRBD1. The V gene end was trimmed by 1 base and the J gene end by 0 bases; junction bases not matched to a gene: 5. The CDR3 covers 17 residues. From germline, CDR1 is KGHDR and CDR2 SFDVKD. CDR3 region: CATSDFVGQGTSYEQYV. The CDR3 DNA reads as TGTGCCACCAGTGATTTTGTGGGACAGGGGACCTCCTACGAGCAGTACGTC.

This clone was seen a single time. The chain employs TRBV2 and TRBJ2-6, with TRBD1 matching over 8 bases. Germline V gene lookup returns CDR1 SNHLY and CDR2 FYNNEI. There are 18 residues in the CDR3. With 0 bases clipped from V and 3 bases from J, the junction kept 7 bases outside the gene matches. The CDR3 spells CASSEAGTGSRGANVLTF. The CDR3 bases are TGTGCCAGCAGTGAAGCAGGGACAGGCAGTCGTGGGGCCAACGTCCTGACTTTC.

This chain connects TRBV4-1 to TRBJ1-4; TRBD1 aligns across 8 bases. The CDR3 runs 14 residues. CDR1 is MGHRA, CDR2 YSYEKL, per germline. J lost 5 bases, V lost 4 bases, and 3 bases had no gene match. CDR3 sequence: CASSPRQGNEKLFF. CDR3 DNA sequence: TGCGCCAGCAGCCCGAGACAGGGGAATGAAAAACTGTTTTTT.

The chain couples TRBV5-1 to TRBJ2-7, with 7 bases aligning to TRBD1. CDR1 is SGHRS and CDR2 is YFSETQ in the germline V gene. The CDR3 is 14 residues long. The trim removed 2 bases at V and 5 bases at J, leaving 7 bases unmatched. The CDR3 spells CASSLRQGRDEQYF. CDR3 sequence (DNA): TGCGCCAGCAGCTTACGACAGGGAAGGGACGAGCAGTACTTC.

This CDR3 reads CASSGSGITEAFF. The CDR3 DNA reads as TGCGCCAGCAGCGGATCAGGGATCACTGAAGCTTTCTTT. The rearrangement joins TRBV5-1 to TRBJ1-1; a possible D gene is TRBD1 (5 bases). The V end was cut by 4 bases, the J end by 4 bases, with 11 bases between. The CDR3 loop spans 13 amino acids. The V gene's germline CDR1 is SGHRS and CDR2 YFSETQ.

Only a few counts were recorded for this clone. This chain's CDR3 is CASSPTGYSNQPQHF. The CDR3 DNA reads as TGTGCCAGCAGTCCTACAGGCTATAGCAATCAGCCCCAGCATTTT. This chain uses TRBV5-5 with TRBJ1-5; weak D call: TRBD1 (5 bases). The CDR3 has 15 residues. V was pared by 5 bases and J by 0 bases, with 12 bases between. Germline CDR1 and CDR2: SGHKS and YYEKEE (reference sequence).

This CDR3 is CASSLMSPGLDTDTQYF. The CDR3 DNA follows: TGTGCCAGCAGCTTAATGAGTCCGGGACTCGACACAGATACGCAGTATTTT. The chain combines TRBV7-3 with TRBJ2-3, with TRBD2 as a possible D gene (6 bases). Germline CDR1 SGHTA, CDR2 FQGTGA. The CDR3 runs 17 residues. V lost 1 base, J lost 2 bases, and 16 bases lay in between.

The chain uses TRBV4-1 and TRBJ1-2; 8 nucleotides line up with TRBD1. The CDR3 contains 16 residues. Looked up from germline, CDR1 is MGHRA and CDR2 is YSYEKL. V lost 5 bases to trimming and J lost 4 bases; unmatched junction nucleotides: 12. This CDR3 reads CASSSQSQGARYGYTF. The CDR3 nucleotides read TGCGCCAGCAGCTCACAATCCCAGGGGGCGCGCTATGGCTACACCTTC.

The chain recombines TRBV6-1 with TRBJ1-1; D gene ambiguous. The germline CDR1 and CDR2 sequences are MNHNS and SASEGT. The length of the CDR3 is 12 residues. V gave up 1 base and J gave up 4 bases, with 4 bases separating them. CDR3 bases: TGTGCCAGCAGTGAAGTGAGCACTGAAGCTTTCTTT. It yields the protein CASSEVSTEAFF.

The chain is built from TRBV7-2 and TRBJ1-2, with a possible D match to TRBD1 (5 bases). The CDR3 is made up of 15 amino acids. Trimming took off 3 bases at V and 7 bases at J, with 18 bases between the two ends. Per the germline V gene, CDR1 is SGHTA and CDR2 is FQGNSA. The CDR3: CASSLGMEGRAGYTF. DNA for the CDR3: TGTGCCAGCAGCTTGGGAATGGAGGGGAGGGCTGGCTACACCTTC. The complete variable domain, with remaining parts taken from reference TRBV7-2 and TRBJ1-2, reads GAGVSQSPSNKVTEKGKDVELRCDPISGHTALYWYRQSLGQGLEFLIYFQGNSAPDKSGLPSDRFSAERTGGSVSTLTIQRTQQEDSAVYLCASSLGMEGRAGYTFGSGTRLTVV.

J is TRBJ1-2 and V is TRBV12-3 or TRBV12-4; TRBD1 agrees at 7 bases. J lost 4 bases, V lost 4 bases, and 3 bases had no gene match. This CDR3 is built from 13 residues. The CDR3 sequence is CASSSGQSYGYTF. CDR3 nucleotides: TGTGCCAGCAGTTCGGGACAGAGCTATGGCTACACCTTC.

This chain connects TRBV6-2 or TRBV6-3 to TRBJ2-7, with 8 bases fitting TRBD2. The V gene's germline CDR1 is MNHEY and CDR2 SVGEGT. The CDR3 runs to 18 residues. V dropped 2 bases and J dropped 3; count of bases not matched to a gene: 15. The CDR3 nucleotides read TGTGCCAGCAGTTACGGGCCGGGGCTAGCGGGCCCTTACTACGAGCAGTACTTC. Protein product: CASSYGPGLAGPYYEQYF.

The rearrangement uses TRBV19 and TRBJ1-2; D might be TRBD1 (5 bases). The CDR3 is 14 residues long. Trimming stripped 3 bases from V and 4 bases from J, with 12 bases between. The germline V gene encodes CDR1 LNHDA and CDR2 SQIVND (reference sequence). The CDR3 DNA reads as TGTGCCAGTAGTATCTCACAGGTACCCTATGGCTACACCTTC. Amino acids: CASSISQVPYGYTF.

The chain has TRBV27 and TRBJ2-7; weak D call: TRBD1 (5 bases). Germline CDR1 is MNHEY and CDR2 is SMNVEV (reference sequence). V was clipped by 5 bases and J by 5 bases, with 16 bases between them. The length of the CDR3 is 14 residues. For the CDR3, the DNA is TGTGCCAGCAGTGTAAGTACTCAGGGAAACGAGCAGTACTTC. Its translation: CASSVSTQGNEQYF.

V is TRBV7-2 and J is TRBJ2-1; 8 bases align to TRBD2. The length of the CDR3 is 14 residues. V dropped 2 bases and J dropped 8; count of bases not matched to a gene: 5. Germline CDR1 reads SGHTA; CDR2 reads FQGNSA. CDR3 sequence reads: CASSLSAGGHEQFF. CDR3 bases: TGTGCCAGCAGCTTATCGGCGGGGGGCCATGAGCAGTTCTTC.

The J gene is TRBJ2-1, the V gene TRBV18, with unresolved D. V lost 4 bases and J 3 bases, leaving 10 bases between the germline ends. Germline CDR1 and CDR2: KGHSH and LQKENI. CDR3 length equals 14 residues. The CDR3 bases are TGTGCCAGCTCACGACGCTCGGGCTACAATGAGCAGTTCTTC. It codes for CASSRRSGYNEQFF.

The chain carries TRBV3-1 (or the pseudogene TRBV3-2) and TRBJ1-2; 7 bases map to TRBD1. Germline CDR1 and CDR2: LGHDT and YNNKEL (reference sequence). The junction had 9 bases not matched to a gene; V was cut back by 0 bases and J by 5 bases. This CDR3 contains 16 residues. The CDR3 DNA follows: TGTGCCAGCAGCCAAGATAACAGACAGGGACGGTATGGCTACACCTTC. It codes for CASSQDNRQGRYGYTF.

The gene calls are TRBV19 and TRBJ1-1; D ambiguous. The CDR3 covers 14 residues. Per the germline V gene, CDR1 is LNHDA and CDR2 is SQIVND (reference sequence). The V end lost 8 bases, the J end lost 1 base, and 14 bases lay between the germline ends. The CDR3 DNA is TGTGCCAGTGGGAATTACGGGGAGAACACTGAAGCTTTCTTT. It yields the protein CASGNYGENTEAFF.

The V gene is TRBV28, the J gene TRBJ1-2; D perhaps matches TRBD1 (5 bases). The ends were cut back, 4 bases at V and 7 bases at J, with 19 bases in the middle. This CDR3 has 15 amino acids. CDR1 MDHEN and CDR2 SYDVKM come from the germline V gene. The chain's CDR3 is CASSWRGTWRGGYTF. For the CDR3, the DNA is TGTGCCAGCAGTTGGAGGGGCACTTGGAGGGGTGGCTACACCTTC.

J is TRBJ1-2 and V is TRBV4-1, with D possibly being TRBD1 (6 bases). The length of the CDR3 is 18 residues. From germline, CDR1 is MGHRA and CDR2 YSYEKL. Trimming pared 0 bases from V and 2 bases from J, leaving 19 bases between. The CDR3: CASSQEAVSWGRNYGYTF. The CDR3 nucleotides read TGCGCCAGCAGCCAAGAAGCGGTCTCTTGGGGGCGCAACTATGGCTACACCTTC.

This clone was counted a few times. V usage is TRBV19 and J usage is TRBJ2-2; maybe TRBD1 (6 bases). Germline V gene data show CDR1 as LNHDA and CDR2 as SQIVND (reference sequence). Trimming shortened V by 5 bases and J by 8 bases, and 15 bases separated the two germline ends. The CDR3 loop spans 14 amino acids. The CDR3 loop reads CASSPQGFAGELFF. As DNA, the CDR3 is TGTGCCAGTAGTCCACAGGGATTCGCGGGGGAGCTGTTTTTT.

The rearrangement joins TRBV12-3 or TRBV12-4 to TRBJ1-1; possible D gene TRBD1, 6 bases. The CDR3 runs to 13 residues. V was cut by 1 base and J by 5 bases, with 8 bases left in between. The CDR3 reads CASSLVRGTEAFF. The CDR3 bases are TGTGCCAGCAGTTTAGTCAGGGGTACTGAAGCTTTCTTT.

This sequence joins TRBV30 and TRBJ2-3; D not resolved. Germline V gene data show CDR1 as GTSNPN and CDR2 as SVGIG (reference sequence). V was trimmed by 3 bases and J by 2 bases, leaving 9 bases between them. This CDR3 has 13 residues. The DNA for the CDR3 is TGTGCCTGGAGATCAGTATCCACAGATACGCAGTATTTT. It is translated as CAWRSVSTDTQYF.

This chain uses TRBV25-1 with TRBJ2-1; TRBD1 aligns across 8 bases. The CDR3 spans 16 residues. V was clipped by 0 bases and J by 5 bases; unmatched bases: 6. Germline loops: CDR1 MGHDK, CDR2 SYGVNS. The CDR3: CASSEYRTGLNNEQFF. The DNA for the CDR3 is TGTGCCAGCAGTGAATATAGGACAGGGCTCAACAATGAGCAGTTCTTC.

The rearrangement links TRBV12-3 or TRBV12-4 to TRBJ2-7, with a weak D call TRBD1 (5 bases). This CDR3 contains 13 residues. The ends were cut back, 6 bases at V and 0 bases at J, with 9 bases in the middle. The CDR3 here is CASRDTNSYEQYF. The CDR3 DNA is TGTGCCAGCAGGGACACTAACTCCTACGAGCAGTACTTC.

This clone appeared a single time. V and J are TRBV30 and TRBJ1-4; 9 nucleotides line up with TRBD1. CDR1 is GTSNPN and CDR2 is SVGIG in the germline V gene (reference sequence). The junction had 6 bases not matched to a gene; V was cut back by 0 bases and J by 4 bases. The CDR3 length is 16 residues. The CDR3 reads CAWSVVTGGFNEKLFF. CDR3 bases: TGTGCCTGGAGTGTAGTTACAGGGGGCTTTAATGAAAAACTGTTTTTT. The variable domain in full, with the rest retrieved from reference TRBV30 and TRBJ1-4, is SQTIHQWPATLVQPVGSPLSLECTVEGTSNPNLYWYRQAAGRGLQLLFYSVGIGQISSEVPQNLSASRPQDRQFILSSKKLLLSDSGFYLCAWSVVTGGFNEKLFFGSGTQLSVL.

This clone turned up a few times. The chain combines TRBV19 with TRBJ2-1, with D possibly matching TRBD2 (5 bases). The CDR3 extends over 17 amino acids. The germline V gene has CDR1 LNHDA and CDR2 SQIVND (reference sequence). Trimming took 5 bases from V and 9 from J, leaving 26 bases between them. The CDR3 DNA reads TGTGCCAGTAGTTCATACGAAGGGTTTTTCGGCAGCGGTGAGCAGTTCTTC. Protein product: CASSSYEGFFGSGEQFF. The whole variable domain, filled in from reference TRBV19 and TRBJ2-1, reads DGGITQSPKYLFRKEGQNVTLSCEQNLNHDAMYWYRQDPGQGLRLIYYSQIVNDFQKGDIAEGYSVSREKKESFPLTVTSAQKNPTAFYLCASSSYEGFFGSGEQFFGPGTRLTVL.

The chain has TRBV19 and TRBJ1-6; the match to TRBD1 covers 7 bases. Losses at the gene ends were 0 bases for V and 9 bases for J; bases not matched to a gene: 5. Germline V gene data show CDR1 as LNHDA and CDR2 as SQIVND (reference sequence). The CDR3 totals 15 residues. CDR3 coding DNA: TGTGCCAGTAGTATAGACGGGACAGTTTCTTCACCCCTCCACTTT. Protein sequence: CASSIDGTVSSPLHF.

V is TRBV19 and J is TRBJ1-5; 8 positions match TRBD1. The CDR3 sequence is 13 residues long. Trimming at V came to 6 bases and at J to 7 bases, leaving 5 bases not matched to a gene. Germline assignment: CDR1 LNHDA and CDR2 SQIVND (reference sequence). In nucleotides, the CDR3 is TGTGCCAGTAGCCTCGGGACAGGCCAGCCCCAGCATTTT. This codes for CASSLGTGQPQHF. The variable domain in full, with the rest retrieved from reference TRBV19 and TRBJ1-5, is DGGITQSPKYLFRKEGQNVTLSCEQNLNHDAMYWYRQDPGQGLRLIYYSQIVNDFQKGDIAEGYSVSREKKESFPLTVTSAQKNPTAFYLCASSLGTGQPQHFGDGTRLSIL.

V usage is TRBV3-1 (or the pseudogene TRBV3-2) and J usage is TRBJ1-1, with D perhaps TRBD1 (6 bases). Looked up from germline, CDR1 is LGHDT and CDR2 is YNNKEL (reference sequence). This CDR3 is built from 16 residues. Trimming cost V 2 bases and J 5 bases, with 18 bases left between them. CDR3 sequence reads: CASSQTGWGFWTEAFF. The CDR3 DNA follows: TGTGCCAGCAGCCAAACAGGGTGGGGGTTTTGGACTGAAGCTTTCTTT.